This T cell receptor (beta chain) is drawn from a study of early T cells in non-severe SARS-CoV-2 infection. This clonotype came up many times. The CDR3 extends over 15 amino acids. Unmatched junction bases numbered 5, after V lost 0 bases and J lost 5 bases. CDR1 and CDR2 (germline): ENHRY, SYGVKD. Unique molecular identifiers tagged individual cDNA molecules. A single record per CDR3 protein comes from TCRdb applying MiXCR to the 5' RACE reads. Altogether 46,000 or so distinct CDR3 sequences are present, roughly 7.3% being singletons, with the ten largest covering roughly 8%. This chain uses TRBV10-3 with TRBJ1-2; TRBD1 matches 8 bases. Sequencing input: whole blood. The receptor was derived from an adult who was a healthcare worker with PCR-confirmed SARS-CoV-2 infection or an uninfected control (not recorded which). The CDR3 DNA is TGTGCCATCAGTGAGTCCTCAGGGGGCCGGTATGGCTACACCTTC. Amino acid sequence: CAISESSGGRYGYTF.